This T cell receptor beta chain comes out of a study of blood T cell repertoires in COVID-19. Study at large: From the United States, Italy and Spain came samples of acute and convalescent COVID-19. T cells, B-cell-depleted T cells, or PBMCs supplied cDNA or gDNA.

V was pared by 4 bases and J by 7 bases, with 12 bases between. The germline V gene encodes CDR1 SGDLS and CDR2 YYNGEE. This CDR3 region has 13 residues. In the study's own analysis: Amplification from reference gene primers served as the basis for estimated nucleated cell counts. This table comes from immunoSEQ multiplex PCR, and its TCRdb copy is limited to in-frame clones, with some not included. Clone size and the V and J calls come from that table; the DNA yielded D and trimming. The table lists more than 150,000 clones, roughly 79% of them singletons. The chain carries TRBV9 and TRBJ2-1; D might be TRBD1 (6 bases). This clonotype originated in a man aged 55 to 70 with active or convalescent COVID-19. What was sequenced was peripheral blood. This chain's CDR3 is CASSLGAGNEQFF. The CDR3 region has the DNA TGTGCCAGCAGCTTGGGGGCTGGAAATGAGCAGTTCTTC. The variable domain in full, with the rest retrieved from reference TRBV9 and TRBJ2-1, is DSGVTQTPKHLITATGQRVTLRCSPRSGDLSVYWYQQSLDQGLQFLIQYYNGEERAKGNILERFSAQQFPDLHSELNLSSLELGDSALYFCASSLGAGNEQFFGPGTRLTVL.